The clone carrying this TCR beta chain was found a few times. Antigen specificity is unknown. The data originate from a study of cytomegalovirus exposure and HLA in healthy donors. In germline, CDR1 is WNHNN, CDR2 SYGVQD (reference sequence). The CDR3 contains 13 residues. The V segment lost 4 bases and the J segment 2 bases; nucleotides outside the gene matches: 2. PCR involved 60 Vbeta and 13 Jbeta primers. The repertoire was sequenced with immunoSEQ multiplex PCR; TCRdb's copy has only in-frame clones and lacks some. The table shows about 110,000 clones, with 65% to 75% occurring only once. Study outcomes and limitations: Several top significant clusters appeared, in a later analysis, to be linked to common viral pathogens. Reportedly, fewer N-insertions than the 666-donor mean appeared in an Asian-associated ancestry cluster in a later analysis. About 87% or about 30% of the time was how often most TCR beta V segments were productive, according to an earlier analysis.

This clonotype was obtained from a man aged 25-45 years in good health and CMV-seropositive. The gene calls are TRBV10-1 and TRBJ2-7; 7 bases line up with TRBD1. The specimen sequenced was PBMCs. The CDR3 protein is CASSGQGTYEQYF. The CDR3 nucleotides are TGCGCCAGCAGTGGACAGGGAACCTACGAGCAGTACTTC.